Below, 7 T cell receptor beta chains from the same sample are listed, as sequenced in a study of T cells after yellow fever vaccination. From the 5' RACE reads, TCRdb called clonotypes with MiXCR, one entry per CDR3 protein. The sample lists 320,000 or so distinct CDR3 sequences, roughly 8.3% occurring once. This sample comprised PBMCs, obtained more than 35 days after the first yellow fever vaccination. The receptor set was obtained from a young man who received the YFV17D yellow fever vaccine.

This clonotype appeared a few times. The genes are TRBV12-3 or TRBV12-4 and TRBJ1-2, with D unresolved. This CDR3 has 13 residues. Trimming cost V 3 bases and J 7 bases, with 12 bases left between them. The CDR3 DNA sequence: TGTGCCAGCAGTTTGTCGGCAGTCGGTGGCTACACCTTC. Amino acids: CASSLSAVGGYTF.

This clonotype was observed a handful of times. The rearrangement uses TRBV20-1 and TRBJ1-2; possibly TRBD1 for D (5 bases). CDR1 is DFQATT and CDR2 is SNEGSKA in the germline V gene (reference sequence). This CDR3 has 13 amino acids. V lost 6 bases and J lost 0, with 11 bases in between. CDR3 in amino acids: CSALTETNYGYTF. The DNA for the CDR3 is TGCAGTGCCCTGACAGAAACTAACTATGGCTACACCTTC.

The rearrangement joins TRBV4-3 to TRBJ1-4; 11 bases agree with TRBD1. Germline lookup yields CDR1 LGHNA and CDR2 YSLEER. The ends lost 6 bases at V and 3 bases at J; junction bases unmatched: 12. CDR3 length: 18 amino acids. The CDR3 region has the DNA TGCGCCAGCAGTGAGGTCGGGACAGGGGGGGCGGCTAATGAAAAACTGTTTTTT. Protein: CASSEVGTGGAANEKLFF.

V usage is TRBV9 and J usage is TRBJ2-2, with 8 nucleotides matching TRBD2. V gave up 0 bases and J gave up 6 bases; unmatched junction bases: 13. CDR1 is SGDLS, CDR2 YYNGEE, per germline. The CDR3 contains 18 residues. The DNA of the CDR3 is TGTGCCAGCAGCGTAGGGATTAGCGGGGACCCTAAGGCCGGGGAGCTGTTTTTT. It specifies CASSVGISGDPKAGELFF.

J is TRBJ2-5 and V is TRBV28, with 9 bases that match TRBD1. Germline V gene data show CDR1 as MDHEN and CDR2 as SYDVKM. The junction had 7 bases not matched to a gene; V was cut back by 6 bases and J by 5 bases. The CDR3 has 14 residues. CDR3 DNA sequence: TGTGCCAGCAGGAAAACAGGGGGCGCGGAGACCCAGTACTTC. This codes for CASRKTGGAETQYF.

The rearrangement joins TRBV7-2 to TRBJ2-1; 8 bases map to TRBD2. The length of the CDR3 is 15 residues. Germline V lookup: CDR1 SGHTA, CDR2 FQGNSA. Trimming at V came to 5 bases and at J to 2 bases, leaving 5 bases not matched to a gene. CDR3 DNA sequence: TGTGCCAGCAGCCTTCAGGGACTAGCCTACAATGAGCAGTTCTTC. Its protein product is CASSLQGLAYNEQFF.

V is TRBV5-1 and J is TRBJ2-1, with TRBD2 identical over 8 bases. Germline V lookup: CDR1 SGHRS, CDR2 YFSETQ. The CDR3 runs to 15 residues. The V segment lost 6 bases and the J segment 0 bases; nucleotides outside the gene matches: 5. CDR3 coding DNA: TGCGCCAGCAAACTAGCGGACAGCTCCTACAATGAGCAGTTCTTC. Its protein is CASKLADSSYNEQFF. The whole variable domain, remainder taken from reference TRBV5-1 and TRBJ2-1, is KAGVTQTPRYLIKTRGQQVTLSCSPISGHRSVSWYQQTPGQGLQFLFEYFSETQRNKGNFPGRFSGRQFSNSRSEMNVSTLELGDSALYLCASKLADSSYNEQFFGPGTRLTVL.